Below, 27 T cell receptor beta chains from the same sample are listed, as sequenced in a study of blood T cell repertoires in COVID-19. Assay used: immunoSEQ multiplex PCR; TCRdb lists only in-frame clones, some missing. Of 100,000 or so clones in the sample, approximately 81% were seen once. The sample was peripheral blood. The receptors stem from a human donor in a cohort sampled during active COVID-19.

V is TRBV6-5 and J is TRBJ1-5; weak D call: TRBD1 (6 bases). Deletions cut 6 bases from V and 6 bases from J, with 15 bases between. The V gene's germline CDR1 is MNHEY and CDR2 SVGAGI. The length of the CDR3 is 14 residues. The CDR3 loop is CASRAASGVQPQHF. Written as DNA, the CDR3 is TGTGCCAGCAGGGCGGCCTCAGGGGTTCAGCCCCAGCATTTT.

This clone has only a few counts. The chain links TRBV7-2 to TRBJ2-7; 12 bases align to TRBD2. This CDR3 spans 14 amino acids. The V gene's germline CDR1 is SGHTA and CDR2 FQGNSA. V lost 1 base, J lost 7 bases, and 2 bases stayed unmatched. The CDR3 region has the DNA TGTGCCAGCAGCTTAGATACTAGCGGGAGGGAGCAGTACTTC. As protein: CASSLDTSGREQYF.

This sequence joins TRBV6-5 and TRBJ2-5; 10 nucleotides match TRBD1. The CDR3 covers 15 residues. In germline, CDR1 is MNHEY, CDR2 SVGAGI. Unmatched junction bases numbered 6, after V lost 6 bases and J lost 2 bases. Here the CDR3 DNA reads TGTGCCAGCAGGCGGGACAGGGGAGGGCAAGAGACCCAGTACTTC. Its translation is CASRRDRGGQETQYF.

The chain carries TRBV28 and TRBJ1-2; tentatively, D is TRBD1 (6 bases). This CDR3 comprises 13 residues. Trimming shortened V by 6 bases and J by 7 bases, and 15 bases separated the two germline ends. Germline CDR1 is MDHEN and CDR2 is SYDVKM. The CDR3 spells CASRTPGHPGYTF. The CDR3 DNA sequence: TGTGCCAGCAGGACACCGGGACACCCTGGCTACACCTTC.

V is TRBV19 and J is TRBJ2-1; TRBD2 is a possible D gene (6 bases). Trimming shortened V by 4 bases and J by 0 bases, and 13 bases separated the two germline ends. Germline-derived CDR1 and CDR2 are LNHDA and SQIVND (reference sequence). The CDR3 runs to 16 residues. CDR3 region: CASSTRGTSSYNEQFF. In nucleotides, the CDR3 is TGTGCCAGTAGTACCCGGGGGACCAGCTCCTACAATGAGCAGTTCTTC.

This clone turned up a few times. V and J are TRBV5-1 and TRBJ2-2; D is unclear. The ends were cut back, 0 bases at V and 1 base at J, with 10 bases in the middle. Germline CDR1 and CDR2: SGHRS and YFSETQ. CDR3 length: 16 amino acids. Here the CDR3 DNA reads TGCGCCAGCAGCTTGGCAGGAAACGTGAACACCGGGGAGCTGTTTTTT. Translating gives CASSLAGNVNTGELFF.

The CDR3 reads CAWSSGQLSNQPQHF. The CDR3 DNA reads as TGTGCCTGGAGCTCGGGACAGCTTAGCAATCAGCCCCAGCATTTT. The chain combines TRBV30 with TRBJ1-5, with 7 bases lining up with TRBD1. The CDR3 is 15 residues long. J gave up 0 bases and V 3 bases, and 5 bases lay outside the gene matches. Germline CDR1 and CDR2: GTSNPN and SVGIG (reference sequence).

The rearrangement links TRBV5-1 to TRBJ2-2; TRBD2 matches 7 bases. This CDR3 spans 17 amino acids. Germline trimming cut 2 bases from V and 0 bases from J; bases unmatched to any gene: 7. Per the germline V gene, CDR1 is SGHRS and CDR2 is YFSETQ. CDR3: CASSFPRDYPNTGELFF. For the CDR3, the DNA is TGCGCCAGCAGCTTCCCCCGGGACTACCCGAACACCGGGGAGCTGTTTTTT.

This sequence joins TRBV4-2 and TRBJ2-3; 7 bases agree with TRBD1. The CDR3 is made up of 14 amino acids. Trimming removed 8 bases from V and 3 bases from J; junction bases left unmatched: 8. Germline assignment: CDR1 LGHNA and CDR2 YNFKEQ. For the CDR3, the DNA is TGTGCCAGCGGACAGGAGGAGGCAACAGATACGCAGTATTTT. As protein: CASGQEEATDTQYF.

In this sample, this clone turned up once. This chain uses TRBV28 with TRBJ2-3; 9 bases agree with TRBD2. Germline CDR1 and CDR2: MDHEN and SYDVKM. The CDR3 loop spans 15 amino acids. Germline trimming cut 6 bases from V and 8 bases from J; bases unmatched to any gene: 12. CDR3 amino acids: CASSPPGGAGGTQYF. CDR3 sequence (DNA): TGTGCCAGCAGCCCCCCAGGGGGAGCGGGAGGTACGCAGTATTTT.

This rearrangement joins TRBV5-1 to TRBJ2-3; D perhaps matches TRBD1 (5 bases). CDR3 length equals 14 residues. Germline CDR1 and CDR2: SGHRS and YFSETQ. V lost 3 bases and J lost 4, with 12 bases in between. Here the CDR3 DNA reads TGCGCCAGCAGCTCCGACAGTGGCGCAGATACGCAGTATTTT. It specifies CASSSDSGADTQYF.

The sample holds many counts of this clone. V is TRBV5-1 and J is TRBJ2-1; tentative D call: TRBD2 (6 bases). Germline values: CDR1 SGHRS, CDR2 YFSETQ. The CDR3 is 15 amino acids. With 2 bases removed from V and 0 bases from J, the gap between germline ends came to 9 bases. The CDR3 DNA sequence: TGCGCCAGCAGCTTAGGCGGGGTCTCCTACAATGAGCAGTTCTTC. Translating it yields CASSLGGVSYNEQFF. Based on the CDR3 plus reference TRBV5-1 and TRBJ2-1, the full variable domain is KAGVTQTPRYLIKTRGQQVTLSCSPISGHRSVSWYQQTPGQGLQFLFEYFSETQRNKGNFPGRFSGRQFSNSRSEMNVSTLELGDSALYLCASSLGGVSYNEQFFGPGTRLTVL.

This clone appeared a single time. The CDR3 region is CASSRTSGGAGETQYF. As DNA, the CDR3 is TGTGCCAGCAGCCGCACTAGCGGGGGGGCGGGGGAGACCCAGTACTTC. The chain links TRBV4-2 to TRBJ2-5; TRBD2 matches 13 bases. V shed 4 bases and J 5 bases; nucleotides not matched to a gene: 7. Germline lookup yields CDR1 LGHNA and CDR2 YNFKEQ. The CDR3 is 16 amino acids.

The V and J genes are TRBV28 and TRBJ1-4; no reliable D call. CDR1 MDHEN and CDR2 SYDVKM come from the germline V gene. Trimming pared 6 bases from V and 0 bases from J, leaving 8 bases between. The CDR3 length is 14 residues. The CDR3 here is CASSLGATNEKLFF. CDR3 nucleotides: TGTGCCAGCAGCCTAGGTGCAACTAATGAAAAACTGTTTTTT.

The chain recombines TRBV5-1 with TRBJ1-1, with D unresolved. The CDR3 consists of 20 residues. From germline, CDR1 is SGHRS and CDR2 YFSETQ. V lost 2 bases to trimming and J lost 1 base, with 27 bases between them. The CDR3 loop is CASSFSLVGEITPSNTEAFF. CDR3 bases: TGCGCCAGCAGCTTTTCCCTCGTCGGGGAGATAACCCCCTCGAACACTGAAGCTTTCTTT.

This clone appeared a single time. This rearrangement joins TRBV3-1 (or the pseudogene TRBV3-2) to TRBJ2-1; possibly TRBD1 for D (5 bases). The CDR3 spans 13 residues. Per germline, CDR1 LGHDT and CDR2 YNNKEL (reference sequence). Trimming pared 1 base from V and 5 bases from J, leaving 6 bases between. The CDR3 protein is CASSQGQHNEQFF. The CDR3 nucleotides are TGTGCCAGCAGCCAAGGACAGCACAATGAGCAGTTCTTC.

The rearrangement uses TRBV18 and TRBJ1-2, with D unresolved. The CDR3 covers 12 residues. From germline, CDR1 is KGHSH and CDR2 LQKENI. V gave up 6 bases and J gave up 4 bases, with 9 bases separating them. DNA for the CDR3: TGTGCCAGCTCGACGACGGGCTATGGCTACACCTTC. It yields the protein CASSTTGYGYTF.

CDR3 residues: CASSTLTGGFETQYF. The CDR3 nucleotides are TGCGCCAGCAGCACCTTAACCGGGGGGTTCGAGACCCAGTACTTC. This sequence joins TRBV5-1 and TRBJ2-5; TRBD2 agrees at 7 bases. J was trimmed by 5 bases and V by 4 bases; bases with no gene match: 11. Per the germline V gene, CDR1 is SGHRS and CDR2 is YFSETQ. The CDR3 covers 15 residues.

J is TRBJ2-7 and V is TRBV28; TRBD1 matches 7 bases. This CDR3 spans 16 amino acids. The V segment lost 2 bases and the J segment 7 bases; nucleotides outside the gene matches: 14. CDR1 MDHEN and CDR2 SYDVKM come from the germline V gene. The CDR3 reads CASSLPLTGLLGEQYF. The CDR3 region has the DNA TGTGCCAGCAGTTTACCATTGACAGGGCTTTTGGGGGAGCAGTACTTC.

The chain recombines TRBV4-2 with TRBJ1-2; weak D call: TRBD1 (5 bases). The germline V gene encodes CDR1 LGHNA and CDR2 YNFKEQ. Trimming shortened V by 0 bases and J by 6 bases, and 20 bases separated the two germline ends. There are 17 residues in the CDR3. The CDR3 DNA sequence: TGTGCCAGCAGCCAAGATCTCCACAGCCGGGGGGTTAATGGCTACACCTTC. Translation gives CASSQDLHSRGVNGYTF.

V is TRBV7-9 and J is TRBJ2-3; weak D call: TRBD2 (6 bases). The CDR3 contains 13 residues. Germline V gene lookup returns CDR1 SEHNR and CDR2 FQNEAQ (reference sequence). Trimming took 8 bases from V and 5 from J, leaving 14 bases between them. The CDR3 protein is CASGGDLLDTQYF. CDR3 in DNA: TGTGCCAGCGGCGGGGACCTTCTAGATACGCAGTATTTT.

V is TRBV30 and J is TRBJ1-2; D possibly corresponds to TRBD1 (6 bases). Germline V lookup: CDR1 GTSNPN, CDR2 SVGIG (reference sequence). Between the trimmed V and J ends, which lost 0 bases and 4 bases, there was a span of 12 bases. The CDR3 has 14 residues. CDR3: CAWSVGAASYGYTF. The CDR3 coding sequence is TGTGCCTGGAGTGTGGGGGCCGCCTCCTATGGCTACACCTTC.

The V and J genes are TRBV7-2 and TRBJ2-3; maybe TRBD1 (5 bases). The CDR3 is made up of 12 amino acids. V lost 6 bases and J lost 4, with 8 bases in between. In germline, CDR1 is SGHTA, CDR2 FQGNSA. This CDR3 is CASRARADTQYF. The CDR3 DNA follows: TGTGCCAGCAGAGCCAGGGCAGATACGCAGTATTTT.

This rearrangement joins TRBV30 to TRBJ1-5; tentatively, D is TRBD1 (5 bases). The V end was cut by 3 bases, the J end by 4 bases, with 10 bases between. This CDR3 contains 13 residues. Germline-derived CDR1 and CDR2 are GTSNPN and SVGIG (reference sequence). The CDR3 spells CAWSQGGNQPQHF. In DNA form, the CDR3 reads TGTGCCTGGAGCCAGGGAGGGAATCAGCCCCAGCATTTT.

V is TRBV4-3 and J is TRBJ1-4, with TRBD1 matching over 8 bases. The V segment lost 1 base and the J segment 8 bases; nucleotides outside the gene matches: 9. This CDR3 is 16 amino acids long. Germline-derived CDR1 and CDR2 are LGHNA and YSLEER. CDR3 amino acids: CASSQVDRAVAEKLFF. CDR3 coding DNA: TGCGCCAGCAGCCAAGTGGACAGGGCGGTTGCCGAAAAACTGTTTTTT.

This chain connects TRBV15 to TRBJ2-4, with D possibly matching TRBD2 (6 bases). The V gene's germline CDR1 is LNHNV and CDR2 YYDKDF (reference sequence). Trimming shortened V by 3 bases and J by 6 bases, and 12 bases separated the two germline ends. The CDR3 extends over 14 amino acids. The DNA for the CDR3 is TGTGCCACCAGCAGGGTCGACGGGGGAAACATTCAGTACTTC. Translated: CATSRVDGGNIQYF. Supplemented by reference TRBV15 and TRBJ2-4, the full variable domain reads DAMVIQNPRYQVTQFGKPVTLSCSQTLNHNVMYWYQQKSSQAPKLLFHYYDKDFNNEADTPDNFQSRRPNTSFCFLDIRSPGLGDTAMYLCATSRVDGGNIQYFGAGTRLSVL.

The count of this clone is one. The rearrangement uses TRBV7-8 and TRBJ2-5, with unresolved D. Trimming shortened V by 5 bases and J by 4 bases, and 8 bases separated the two germline ends. The CDR3 covers 12 residues. Germline CDR1 is SGHVS and CDR2 is FQNEAQ. CDR3 bases: TGTGCCAGCAGCCGGCCAGGAGAGACCCAGTACTTC. It translates to CASSRPGETQYF.